The clone carrying this T cell receptor beta chain came up many times. The antigen is not known. This library used roughly 430 ng RNA and molecular barcoded adaptors spanning alpha/delta and beta/gamma chains. Using its own MiXCR run on the reads, TCRdb lists one record per CDR3 protein. The sample includes roughly 6,000 distinct CDR3 sequences, 20% to 30% of them seen just once. The sample is drawn from a study of read filtering for tumor transcriptome and immune sequencing. Study as a whole: After DNase treatment, RNA was made into whole-transcriptome libraries. TCR-mapped reads were about 3.5 to 10.27 million with IR-seq versus about 85 to 1,300 with RNA-seq. Findings of the study overall: About 82% of IR-seq clonotypes had a single read, yet these held approximately 3.7% of reads. The sorted CD138-negative fraction was a mixed bone marrow immune population, not purified T cells.

The clonotype originates from a donor aged 40 or older with multiple myeloma. The specimen was a population of CD138-negative cells sorted from bone marrow.

The CDR3 sequence is CASSLGADSMNTEAFF. CDR3 bases: TGTGCCAGCAGCTTAGGGGCCGACAGCATGAACACTGAAGCTTTCTTT. This chain joins TRBV7-8 and TRBJ1-1; maybe TRBD1 (5 bases). The CDR3 runs to 16 residues. Germline V lookup: CDR1 SGHVS, CDR2 FQNEAQ. V was shortened by 1 base and J by 0 bases, with 12 bases between the two germline ends. Full variable domain (remainder filled in from reference TRBV7-8 and TRBJ1-1): GAGVSQSPRYKVAKRGQDVALRCDPISGHVSLFWYQQALGQGPEFLTYFQNEAQLDKSGLPSDRFFAERPEGSVSTLKIQRTQQEDSAVYLCASSLGADSMNTEAFFGQGTRLTVV.